This T cell receptor beta chain was sequenced for a study of control samples from healthy donors and cancer patients. This CDR3 has 18 amino acids. CDR1 SGHTA and CDR2 FQGNSA come from the germline V gene. The trim removed 2 bases at V and 0 bases at J, leaving 9 bases unmatched. Here immunoSEQ multiplex PCR was the method, and the copy in TCRdb shows in-frame clones only, minus some. The profile shows 120,000 to 150,000 clones, 80% to 95% of them singletons. This receptor was taken from a man in his thirties or forties in good health. The sample taken for sequencing was blood. The chain uses TRBV7-2 and TRBJ2-1; 8 nucleotides match TRBD2. CDR3 DNA: TGTGCCAGCAGCTTACAGCGGGGGTTTGGGAGCTCCTACAATGAGCAGTTCTTC. Protein sequence: CASSLQRGFGSSYNEQFF. The whole variable domain, filled in from reference TRBV7-2 and TRBJ2-1, reads GAGVSQSPSNKVTEKGKDVELRCDPISGHTALYWYRQSLGQGLEFLIYFQGNSAPDKSGLPSDRFSAERTGGSVSTLTIQRTQQEDSAVYLCASSLQRGFGSSYNEQFFGPGTRLTVL.